The clone carrying this T cell receptor beta chain occurred a few times. Its antigen remains unknown. Unique molecular identifiers were built into the TCR beta cDNA libraries. Yield was around 500,000 cDNA molecules from around 1 to 9.1 million T cells. TCRdb processed the PCR reads anew with MiXCR; each CDR3 protein has one entry. The data hold around 500,000 distinct CDR3 sequences, with approximately 31% observed a single time. The data were obtained in a study of post-analysis software for immune sequencing data. Study conclusions and caveats: Batch-mates among the samples co-clustered strongly by F measure.

Sequenced input: blood. The receptor's source is a girl aged 2-17 years with multiple sclerosis.

The CDR3 nucleotides are TGTGCCAGCAGTTTCTCTCTTCTGGACAGGGTGGACGAGCAGTACTTC. Translating it yields CASSFSLLDRVDEQYF. This chain uses TRBV12-3 or TRBV12-4 with TRBJ2-7; 8 nucleotides agree with TRBD1. The CDR3 contains 16 residues. Trimming cost V 3 bases and J 5 bases; bases outside gene matches: 12.